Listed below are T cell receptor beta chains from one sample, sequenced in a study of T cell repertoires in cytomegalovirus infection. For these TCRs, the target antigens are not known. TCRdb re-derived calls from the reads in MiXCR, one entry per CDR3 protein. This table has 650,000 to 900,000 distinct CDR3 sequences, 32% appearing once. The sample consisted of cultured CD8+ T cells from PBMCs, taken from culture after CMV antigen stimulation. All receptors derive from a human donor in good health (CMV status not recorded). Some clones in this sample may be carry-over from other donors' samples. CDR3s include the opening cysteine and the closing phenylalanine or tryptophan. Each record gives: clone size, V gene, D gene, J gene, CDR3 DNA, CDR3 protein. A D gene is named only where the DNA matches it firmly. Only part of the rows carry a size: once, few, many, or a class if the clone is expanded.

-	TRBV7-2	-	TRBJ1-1	TGTACCAGCAGCTTAGTTCGGAACACTGAAGCTTTCTTT	CTSSLVRNTEAFF
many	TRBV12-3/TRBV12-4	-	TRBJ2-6	TGTGCCAGCAGTTTAGGGCCAAGTGGGGCCAACGTCCTGACTTTC	CASSLGPSGANVLTF
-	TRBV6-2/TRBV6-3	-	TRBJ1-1	TGTGCCAGCAGTTACTTTCGGCCGAACACTGAAGCTTTCTTT	CASSYFRPNTEAFF
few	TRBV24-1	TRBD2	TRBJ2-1	TGTGCCACCAGTGACTCTCCGACTAGCGGGGGCTACAATGAGCAGTTCTTC	CATSDSPTSGGYNEQFF
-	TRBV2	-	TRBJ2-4	TGTGCCAGCAGTGACTGGACAGAGCGGGCCAAAAACATTCAGTACTTC	CASSDWTERAKNIQYF
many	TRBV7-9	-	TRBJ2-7	TGTGCCAGCAGCCAGGTGGACGGAGCCGGGCAGCAGTACTTC	CASSQVDGAGQQYF
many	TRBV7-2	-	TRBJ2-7	TGTGCCAGCAGCTCCAACGGCTACGAGCAGTACTTC	CASSSNGYEQYF
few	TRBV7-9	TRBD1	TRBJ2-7	TGTGCCAGCAGCTTAGGGGGACAGGGCGACCACGAGCAGTACTTC	CASSLGGQGDHEQYF
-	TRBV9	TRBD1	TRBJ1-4	TGTGCCAGCAGCGTTACAGGGGCAACTGATGAAAAACTGTTTTTT	CASSVTGATDEKLFF
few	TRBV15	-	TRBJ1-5	TGTGCCACCAGCAGAGCTGTTTGGGACACGGAAAATCAGCCCCAGCATTTT	CATSRAVWDTENQPQHF
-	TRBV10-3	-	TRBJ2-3	TGTGCCTCACACCGGGAATCTAGCACAGATACGCAGTATTTT	CASHRESSTDTQYF
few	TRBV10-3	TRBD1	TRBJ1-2	TGTGCCATCAGGACAGGGGGTGAAGGCTACACCTTC	CAIRTGGEGYTF
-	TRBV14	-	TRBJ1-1	TGTGCCAGCAGCCCAGCCAGGGAGTACACTGAAGCTTTCTTT	CASSPAREYTEAFF
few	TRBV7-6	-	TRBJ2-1	TGTGCCAGCAGCCCAGGGGTCGGCGCCCGTTACTACAATGAGCAGTTCTTC	CASSPGVGARYYNEQFF
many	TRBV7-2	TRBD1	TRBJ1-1	TGTGCCAGCAGCCCCTGGACAGGGGGAGGTGAAGCTTTCTTT	CASSPWTGGGEAFF
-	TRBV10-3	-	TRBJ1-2	TGTGCCATCAGGGAACTTGAGACTAACTATGGCTACACCTTC	CAIRELETNYGYTF
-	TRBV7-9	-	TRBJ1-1	TGTGCCAGCAGCTATCCGCCAGGGGCAATTGTCTCTGAAGCTTTCTTT	CASSYPPGAIVSEAFF
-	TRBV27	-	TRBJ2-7	TGTGCCAGCAGTTTGTCAGGGGCCGTTCATCCGCAGTACTTC	CASSLSGAVHPQYF
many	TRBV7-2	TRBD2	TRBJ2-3	TGTGCCAGCAGCTCTAGCGGGGGGGCCTGGGATACGCAGTATTTT	CASSSSGGAWDTQYF
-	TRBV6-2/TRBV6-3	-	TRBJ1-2	TGTGCCAGCAGAAAGAGCTATGGCTACACCTTC	CASRKSYGYTF
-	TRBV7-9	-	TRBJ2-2	TGTGCCAGCGAAGGCTACTTGAACACCGGGGAGCTGTTTTTT	CASEGYLNTGELFF
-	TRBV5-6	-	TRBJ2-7	TGTGCCAGCAGCCGATCCCCGGACAGAGCCTACGAGCAGTACTTC	CASSRSPDRAYEQYF